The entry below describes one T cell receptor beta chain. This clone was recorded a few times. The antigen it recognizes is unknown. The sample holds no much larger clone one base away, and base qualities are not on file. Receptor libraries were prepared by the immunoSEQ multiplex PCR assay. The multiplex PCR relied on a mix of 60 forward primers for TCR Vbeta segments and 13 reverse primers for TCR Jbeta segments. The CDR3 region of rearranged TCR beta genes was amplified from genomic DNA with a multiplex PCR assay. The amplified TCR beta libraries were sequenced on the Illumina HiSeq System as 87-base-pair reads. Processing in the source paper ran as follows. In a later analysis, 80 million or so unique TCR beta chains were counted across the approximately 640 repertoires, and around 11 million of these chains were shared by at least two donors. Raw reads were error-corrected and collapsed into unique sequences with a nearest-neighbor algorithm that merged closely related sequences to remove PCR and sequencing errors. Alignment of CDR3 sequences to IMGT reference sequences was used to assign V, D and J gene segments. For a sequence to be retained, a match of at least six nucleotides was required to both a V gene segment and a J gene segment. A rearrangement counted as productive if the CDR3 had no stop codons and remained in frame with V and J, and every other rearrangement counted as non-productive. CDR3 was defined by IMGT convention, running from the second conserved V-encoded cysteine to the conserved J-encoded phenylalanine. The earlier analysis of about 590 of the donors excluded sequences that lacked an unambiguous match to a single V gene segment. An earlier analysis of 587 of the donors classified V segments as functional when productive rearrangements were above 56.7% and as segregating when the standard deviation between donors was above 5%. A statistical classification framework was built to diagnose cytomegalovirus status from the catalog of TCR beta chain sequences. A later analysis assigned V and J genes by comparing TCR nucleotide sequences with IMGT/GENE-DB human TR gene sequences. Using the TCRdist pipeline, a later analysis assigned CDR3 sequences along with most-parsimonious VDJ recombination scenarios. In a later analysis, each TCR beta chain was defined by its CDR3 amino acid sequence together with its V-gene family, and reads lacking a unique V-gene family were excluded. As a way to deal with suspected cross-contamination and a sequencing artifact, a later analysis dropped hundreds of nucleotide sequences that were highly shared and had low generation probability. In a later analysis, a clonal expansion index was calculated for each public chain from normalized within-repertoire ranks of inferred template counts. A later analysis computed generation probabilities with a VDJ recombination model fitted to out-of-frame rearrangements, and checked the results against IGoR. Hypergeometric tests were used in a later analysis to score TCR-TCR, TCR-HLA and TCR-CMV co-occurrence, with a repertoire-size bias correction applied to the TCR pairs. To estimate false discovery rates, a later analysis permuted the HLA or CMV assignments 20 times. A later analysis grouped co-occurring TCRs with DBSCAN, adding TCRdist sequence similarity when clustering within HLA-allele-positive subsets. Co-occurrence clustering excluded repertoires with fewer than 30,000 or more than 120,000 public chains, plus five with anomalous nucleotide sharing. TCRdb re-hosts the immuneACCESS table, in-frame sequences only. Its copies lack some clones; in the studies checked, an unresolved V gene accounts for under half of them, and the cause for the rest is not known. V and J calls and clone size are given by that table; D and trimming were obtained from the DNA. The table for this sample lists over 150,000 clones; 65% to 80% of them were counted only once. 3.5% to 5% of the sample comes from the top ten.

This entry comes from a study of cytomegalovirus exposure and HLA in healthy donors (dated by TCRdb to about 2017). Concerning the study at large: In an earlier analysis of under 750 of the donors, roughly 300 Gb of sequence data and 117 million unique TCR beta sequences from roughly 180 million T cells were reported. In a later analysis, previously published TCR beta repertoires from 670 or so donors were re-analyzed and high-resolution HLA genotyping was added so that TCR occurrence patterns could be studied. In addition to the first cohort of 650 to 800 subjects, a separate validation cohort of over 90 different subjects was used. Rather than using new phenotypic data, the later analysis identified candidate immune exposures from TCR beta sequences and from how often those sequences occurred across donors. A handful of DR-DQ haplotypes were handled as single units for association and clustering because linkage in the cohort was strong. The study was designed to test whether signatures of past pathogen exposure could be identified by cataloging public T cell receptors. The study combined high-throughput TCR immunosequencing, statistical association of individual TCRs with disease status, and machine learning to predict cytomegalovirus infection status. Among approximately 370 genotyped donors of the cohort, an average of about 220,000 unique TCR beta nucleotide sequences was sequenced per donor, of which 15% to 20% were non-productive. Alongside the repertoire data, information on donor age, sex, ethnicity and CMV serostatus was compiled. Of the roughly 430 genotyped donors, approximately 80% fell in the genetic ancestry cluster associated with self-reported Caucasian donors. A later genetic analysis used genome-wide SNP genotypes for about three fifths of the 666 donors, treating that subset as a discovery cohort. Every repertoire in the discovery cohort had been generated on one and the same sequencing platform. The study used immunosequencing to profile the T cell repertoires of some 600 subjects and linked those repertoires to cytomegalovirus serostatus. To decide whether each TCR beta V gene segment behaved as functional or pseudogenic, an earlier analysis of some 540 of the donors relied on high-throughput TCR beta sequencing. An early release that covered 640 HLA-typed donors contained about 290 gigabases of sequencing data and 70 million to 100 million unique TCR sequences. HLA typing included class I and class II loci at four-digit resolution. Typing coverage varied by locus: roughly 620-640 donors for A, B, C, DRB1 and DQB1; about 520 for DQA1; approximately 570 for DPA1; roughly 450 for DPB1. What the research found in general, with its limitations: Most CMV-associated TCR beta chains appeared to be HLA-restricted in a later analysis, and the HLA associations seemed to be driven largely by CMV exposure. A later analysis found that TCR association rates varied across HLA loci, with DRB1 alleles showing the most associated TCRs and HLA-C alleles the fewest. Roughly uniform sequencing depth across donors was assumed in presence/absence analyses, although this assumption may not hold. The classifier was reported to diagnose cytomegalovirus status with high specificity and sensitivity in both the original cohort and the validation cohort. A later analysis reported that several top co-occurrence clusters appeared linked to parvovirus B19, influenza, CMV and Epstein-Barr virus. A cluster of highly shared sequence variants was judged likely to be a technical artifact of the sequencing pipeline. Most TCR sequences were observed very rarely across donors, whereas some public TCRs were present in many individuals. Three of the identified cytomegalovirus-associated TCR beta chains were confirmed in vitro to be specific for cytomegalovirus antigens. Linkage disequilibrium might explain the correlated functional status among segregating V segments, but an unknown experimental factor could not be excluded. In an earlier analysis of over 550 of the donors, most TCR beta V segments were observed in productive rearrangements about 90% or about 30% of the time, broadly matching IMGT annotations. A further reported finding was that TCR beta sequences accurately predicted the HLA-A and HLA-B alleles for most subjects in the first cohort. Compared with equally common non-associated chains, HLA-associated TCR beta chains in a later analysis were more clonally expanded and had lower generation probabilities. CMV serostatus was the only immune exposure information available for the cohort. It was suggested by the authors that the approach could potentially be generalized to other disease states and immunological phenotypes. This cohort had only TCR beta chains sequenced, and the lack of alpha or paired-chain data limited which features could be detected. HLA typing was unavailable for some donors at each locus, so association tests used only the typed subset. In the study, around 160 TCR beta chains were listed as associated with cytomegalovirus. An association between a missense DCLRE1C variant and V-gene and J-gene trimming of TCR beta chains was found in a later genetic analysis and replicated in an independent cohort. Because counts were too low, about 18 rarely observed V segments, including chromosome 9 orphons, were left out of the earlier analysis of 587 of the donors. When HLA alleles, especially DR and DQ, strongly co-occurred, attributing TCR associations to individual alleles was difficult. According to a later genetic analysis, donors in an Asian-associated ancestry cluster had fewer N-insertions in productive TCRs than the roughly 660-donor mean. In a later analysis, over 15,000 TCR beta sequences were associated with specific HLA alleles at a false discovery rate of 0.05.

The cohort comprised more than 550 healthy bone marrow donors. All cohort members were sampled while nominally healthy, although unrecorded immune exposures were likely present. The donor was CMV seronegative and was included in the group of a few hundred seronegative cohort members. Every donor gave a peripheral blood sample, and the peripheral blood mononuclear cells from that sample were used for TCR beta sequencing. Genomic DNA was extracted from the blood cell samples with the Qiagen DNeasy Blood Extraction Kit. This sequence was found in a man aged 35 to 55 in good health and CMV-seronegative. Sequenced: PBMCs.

The encoded CDR3 is CASSAYRAGANVLTF. The sequenced DNA is TGTGCCAGCAGCGCCTACAGGGCTGGGGCCAACGTCCTGACTTTC. The sequence links TRBV5-4 to TRBJ2-6, and the D gene may be TRBD1, 6 bases matching. Including the terminal cysteine and phenylalanine, the CDR3 comprises 15 residues. The entry retains the CDR3 DNA only, 45 bases that are in frame from base 1. CDR1 and CDR2 (SGHNT, YYREEE) derive from the germline V gene (reference sequence). V is pared back by 4 bases and J by 2 bases, with 10 bases lying between the germline termini.